The source of this TCR beta chain is a study of tumor T cells in aggressive B-cell lymphoma. The germline V gene encodes CDR1 SGHAT and CDR2 FQNNGV. The trim removed 5 bases at V and 11 bases at J, leaving 11 bases unmatched. This CDR3 region has 13 residues. TCRdb's table, derived via immunoSEQ multiplex PCR, lists solely in-frame clones and lacks some. Among 1,000 or so clones listed, roughly 88% were seen once. This sequence originates from an adult with diffuse large B cell lymphoma. The gene calls are TRBV11-2 and TRBJ1-1; 7 bases line up with TRBD1. The sequenced material came from tumor tissue. In DNA form, the CDR3 reads TGTGCCAGCAGCGGATACAGGGGAGGAAGGGCTTTCTTT. Amino acids: CASSGYRGGRAFF.